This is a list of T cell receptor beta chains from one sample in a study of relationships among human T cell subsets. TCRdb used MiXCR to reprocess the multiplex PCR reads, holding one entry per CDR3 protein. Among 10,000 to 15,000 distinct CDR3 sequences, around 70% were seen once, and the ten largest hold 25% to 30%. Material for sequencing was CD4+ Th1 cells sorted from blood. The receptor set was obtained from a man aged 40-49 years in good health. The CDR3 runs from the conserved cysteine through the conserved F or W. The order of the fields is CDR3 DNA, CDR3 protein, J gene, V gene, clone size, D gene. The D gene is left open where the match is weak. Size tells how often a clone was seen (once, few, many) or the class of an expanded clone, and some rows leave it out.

DNA: TGCGCCAGCGCCCAGGCAGGGTTCGGTTTTGGCTACACCTTC
CDR3: CASAQAGFGFGYTF
J: TRBJ1-2
V: TRBV4-1
size: NA
D: NA

DNA: TGTGCCAGCAGAACCCGGGTAAACAACGAGCAGTACTTC
CDR3: CASRTRVNNEQYF
J: TRBJ2-7
V: TRBV2
size: NA
D: NA

DNA: TGTGCCAGCAGCCCGGGCCAGGTCAGCACAGATACGCAGTATTTT
CDR3: CASSPGQVSTDTQYF
J: TRBJ2-3
V: TRBV7-9
size: once
D: NA

DNA: TGCGCCAGCAGCTCGGACAGGGCGGAGACCCAGTACTTC
CDR3: CASSSDRAETQYF
J: TRBJ2-5
V: TRBV5-4
size: few
D: TRBD1

DNA: TGTGCCAGCAGCCCATCGAGCAGGGAGACCCAGTACTTC
CDR3: CASSPSSRETQYF
J: TRBJ2-5
V: TRBV11-2
size: NA
D: NA

DNA: TGTGCCAGCAGTTCCTGGGATGAGCAGTTCTTC
CDR3: CASSSWDEQFF
J: TRBJ2-1
V: TRBV28
size: few
D: NA

DNA: TGTGCCAGCAGTCCTGGGACGCTCTATGGCTACACCTTC
CDR3: CASSPGTLYGYTF
J: TRBJ1-2
V: TRBV28
size: NA
D: NA

DNA: TGTGCCTGGAGCGGACTAGCGGGAGTCAGCAATGAGCAGTTCTTC
CDR3: CAWSGLAGVSNEQFF
J: TRBJ2-1
V: TRBV30
size: NA
D: TRBD2

DNA: TGTGCCAGCAGTGTTTATCCGGGCTACGAGCAGTACTTC
CDR3: CASSVYPGYEQYF
J: TRBJ2-7
V: TRBV25-1
size: NA
D: NA

DNA: TGTGCCAGCAGTTTCGCTCTAGGGGGGGAGACCCAGTACTTC
CDR3: CASSFALGGETQYF
J: TRBJ2-5
V: TRBV28
size: NA
D: NA

DNA: TGTGCCTGGACCACCGGGACAGTAAAAGAGACCCAGTACTTC
CDR3: CAWTTGTVKETQYF
J: TRBJ2-5
V: TRBV30
size: few
D: TRBD1

DNA: TGTGCCAGCAGCTTAGCTACAGCTAACACTGAAGCTTTCTTT
CDR3: CASSLATANTEAFF
J: TRBJ1-1
V: TRBV7-6
size: NA
D: NA

DNA: TGTGCCAGCAGTGAGACTAGCGGGGAAGAGACCCAGTACTTC
CDR3: CASSETSGEETQYF
J: TRBJ2-5
V: TRBV12-3/TRBV12-4
size: NA
D: TRBD2

DNA: TGTGCCAGCAGATTCAACAGGGGCCCCGGTCAGCCCCAGCATTTT
CDR3: CASRFNRGPGQPQHF
J: TRBJ1-5
V: TRBV6-5
size: NA
D: TRBD1

DNA: TGTGCCAGCAGCTTAGCAGAACTATTCCACTACGAGCAGTACTTC
CDR3: CASSLAELFHYEQYF
J: TRBJ2-7
V: TRBV7-2
size: NA
D: NA

DNA: TGCAGTGCTAGTGGCCCCGGACAGCCTCGAGGGGGCTACACCTTC
CDR3: CSASGPGQPRGGYTF
J: TRBJ1-2
V: TRBV20-1
size: NA
D: NA

DNA: TGCAGTGCTAGTGTGCACTTCAATTACTCTGGAAACACCATATATTTT
CDR3: CSASVHFNYSGNTIYF
J: TRBJ1-3
V: TRBV20-1
size: NA
D: NA

DNA: TGTGCCAGCAGCCGTTCGGGGCTCGAGGGCAATCAGCCCCAGCATTTT
CDR3: CASSRSGLEGNQPQHF
J: TRBJ1-5
V: TRBV2
size: NA
D: NA

DNA: TGTGCCAGCAGTCACCAATTAACAGGGGACGGCGGGTACTTC
CDR3: CASSHQLTGDGGYF
J: TRBJ2-7
V: TRBV28
size: few
D: TRBD1

DNA: TGTGCCAGCAGCTACTCCCGAACCTACAATGAGCAGTTCTTC
CDR3: CASSYSRTYNEQFF
J: TRBJ2-1
V: TRBV7-6
size: NA
D: NA

DNA: TGTGCCAGCAGCCCTTGGGAGGCAGGGGCGGTGGAGGCTTTCTTT
CDR3: CASSPWEAGAVEAFF
J: TRBJ1-1
V: TRBV11-2
size: NA
D: NA

DNA: TGCAGTGCTAGAGATCCCGGGTCGAACACTGAAGCTTTCTTT
CDR3: CSARDPGSNTEAFF
J: TRBJ1-1
V: TRBV20-1
size: NA
D: NA

DNA: TGTGCCAGCAGGACGCAGGATGAAGCCTTCTTT
CDR3: CASRTQDEAFF
J: TRBJ1-1
V: TRBV28
size: few
D: NA

DNA: TGTGCCAGCAGCTTGCTGACCCGGGAGAGTGAGCAGTTCTTC
CDR3: CASSLLTRESEQFF
J: TRBJ2-1
V: TRBV5-6
size: NA
D: NA

DNA: TGTGCCAGCAGAGGGACAGTGAACACCGGGGAGCTGTTTTTT
CDR3: CASRGTVNTGELFF
J: TRBJ2-2
V: TRBV27
size: few
D: TRBD1

DNA: TGTGCCAGCAGACAGGGAGACAGGGGGCCCGGGGAGCTGTTTTTT
CDR3: CASRQGDRGPGELFF
J: TRBJ2-2
V: TRBV5-5
size: NA
D: TRBD1

DNA: TGCGCCAGCAGCATCTTACCCGTTTCTACCCAACTGTTTTTT
CDR3: CASSILPVSTQLFF
J: TRBJ1-4
V: TRBV4-1
size: NA
D: NA

DNA: TGTGCCAGCAGCTCCCTAGCGGACTCCTACAATGAGCAGTTCTTC
CDR3: CASSSLADSYNEQFF
J: TRBJ2-1
V: TRBV7-9
size: few
D: TRBD2

DNA: TGTGCCAGCAGCCCGACTAGCGGAAGCTCCTACGAGCAGTACTTC
CDR3: CASSPTSGSSYEQYF
J: TRBJ2-7
V: TRBV5-4
size: NA
D: TRBD2

DNA: TGCAGTGCCAGGGGGACCTTAGGAGATACGCAGTATTTT
CDR3: CSARGTLGDTQYF
J: TRBJ2-3
V: TRBV20-1
size: few
D: TRBD1

DNA: TGTGCCAGCCGGTCGGGGGCCTACAATGAGCAGTTCTTC
CDR3: CASRSGAYNEQFF
J: TRBJ2-1
V: TRBV11-2
size: NA
D: NA

DNA: TGTGCCAGCACCTCTCCAGACAGGGGGAATAATGAGCAGTTCTTC
CDR3: CASTSPDRGNNEQFF
J: TRBJ2-1
V: TRBV6-6
size: NA
D: TRBD1

DNA: TGTGCCAGCAGCCGAGGGGCGGGGCCCTACAATGAGCAGTTCTTC
CDR3: CASSRGAGPYNEQFF
J: TRBJ2-1
V: TRBV3-1
size: NA
D: NA

DNA: TGTGCCAGTAGTCACCGAACGAACACCGGGGAGCTGTTTTTT
CDR3: CASSHRTNTGELFF
J: TRBJ2-2
V: TRBV19
size: few
D: NA

DNA: TGCACCAGCAGCCTAGGGGGGACTAGCGGTAATGAGCAGTTCTTC
CDR3: CTSSLGGTSGNEQFF
J: TRBJ2-1
V: TRBV1
size: NA
D: NA

DNA: TGTGCCAGCAAAAGAGCTAGCGGGGGTACAGATACGCAGTATTTT
CDR3: CASKRASGGTDTQYF
J: TRBJ2-3
V: TRBV2
size: NA
D: TRBD2

DNA: TGTGCCAGCAGCGTAAGCAGGAGTCAATCGGGTGAGCAGTTCTTC
CDR3: CASSVSRSQSGEQFF
J: TRBJ2-1
V: TRBV5-4
size: NA
D: NA

DNA: TGCGCCAGCAGCCCCGGTCCTCCGGGACTAGCGGAGACCCAGTGCTTC
CDR3: CASSPGPPGLAETQCF
J: TRBJ2-5
V: TRBV4-1
size: NA
D: TRBD2

DNA: TGTGCCAGCAGTGCATGGGCACGAAGGACAGATACGCAGTATTTT
CDR3: CASSAWARRTDTQYF
J: TRBJ2-3
V: TRBV28
size: NA
D: NA

DNA: TGTGCCAGCAGCCAAGAAACTGTGGTTTCCACCGGGGAGCTGTTTTTT
CDR3: CASSQETVVSTGELFF
J: TRBJ2-2
V: TRBV4-2
size: NA
D: NA

DNA: TGTGCCAGCAAAGAAGGCGGCTACACTGAAGCTTTCTTT
CDR3: CASKEGGYTEAFF
J: TRBJ1-1
V: TRBV6-1
size: NA
D: NA

DNA: TGTGCCAGTAGTACAGCGGGGCCCCGGGATGAGCAGTTCTTC
CDR3: CASSTAGPRDEQFF
J: TRBJ2-1
V: TRBV19
size: NA
D: TRBD2

DNA: TGTGCCAGCAGCAGCCAAAACAAGGGCGAGCAGTACTTC
CDR3: CASSSQNKGEQYF
J: TRBJ2-7
V: TRBV2
size: NA
D: NA

DNA: TGTGCCAGCACCCTGGCTGGAGTCAGCTCTGGAAACACCATATATTTT
CDR3: CASTLAGVSSGNTIYF
J: TRBJ1-3
V: TRBV28
size: NA
D: NA

DNA: TGCAGTGCTACCATCCGGCTTGGGACAGATACGCAGTATTTT
CDR3: CSATIRLGTDTQYF
J: TRBJ2-3
V: TRBV20-1
size: NA
D: NA

DNA: TGTGCCAGCAGTTTAACGGGACGGATTGATAATCAGCCCCAGCATTTT
CDR3: CASSLTGRIDNQPQHF
J: TRBJ1-5
V: TRBV27
size: NA
D: NA

DNA: TGTGCCAGCAGCCACCCCACACAGATTACGCAGTATTTT
CDR3: CASSHPTQITQYF
J: TRBJ2-3
V: TRBV12-3/TRBV12-4
size: few
D: NA

DNA: TGTGCCAGCAGTGATCAGGCCACTGAAGCTTTCTTT
CDR3: CASSDQATEAFF
J: TRBJ1-1
V: TRBV28
size: NA
D: NA

DNA: TGTGCCAGCAGTTTTCAGGATCAGCCCCAGCATTTT
CDR3: CASSFQDQPQHF
J: TRBJ1-5
V: TRBV27
size: NA
D: NA